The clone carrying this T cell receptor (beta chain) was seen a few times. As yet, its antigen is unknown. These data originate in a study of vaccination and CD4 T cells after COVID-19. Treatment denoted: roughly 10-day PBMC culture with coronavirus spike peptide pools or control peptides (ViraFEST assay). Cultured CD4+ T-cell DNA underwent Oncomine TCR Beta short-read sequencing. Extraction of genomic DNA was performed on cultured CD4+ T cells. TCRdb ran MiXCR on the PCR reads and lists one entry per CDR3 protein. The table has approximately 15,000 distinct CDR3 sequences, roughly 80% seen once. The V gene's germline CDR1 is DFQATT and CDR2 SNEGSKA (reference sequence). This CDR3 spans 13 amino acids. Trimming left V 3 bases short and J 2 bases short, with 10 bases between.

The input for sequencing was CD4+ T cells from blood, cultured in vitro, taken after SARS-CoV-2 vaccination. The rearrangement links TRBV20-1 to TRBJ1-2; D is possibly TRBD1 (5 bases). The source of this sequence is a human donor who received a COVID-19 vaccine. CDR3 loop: CSAREGWNYGYTF. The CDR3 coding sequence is TGCAGTGCTAGGGAGGGGTGGAACTATGGCTACACCTTC.